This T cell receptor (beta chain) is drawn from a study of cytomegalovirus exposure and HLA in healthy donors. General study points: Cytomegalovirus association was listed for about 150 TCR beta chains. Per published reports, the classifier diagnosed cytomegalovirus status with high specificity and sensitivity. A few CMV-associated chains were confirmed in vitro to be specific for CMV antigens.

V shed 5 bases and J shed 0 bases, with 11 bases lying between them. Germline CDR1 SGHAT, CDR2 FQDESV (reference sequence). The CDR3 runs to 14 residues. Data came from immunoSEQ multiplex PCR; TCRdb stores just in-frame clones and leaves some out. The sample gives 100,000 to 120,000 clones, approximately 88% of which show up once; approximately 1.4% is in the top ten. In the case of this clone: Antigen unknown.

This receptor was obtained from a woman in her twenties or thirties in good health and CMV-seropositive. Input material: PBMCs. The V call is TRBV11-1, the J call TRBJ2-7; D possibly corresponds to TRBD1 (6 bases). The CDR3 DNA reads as TGTGCCAGCAGCACTGACAGGACCTCCTACGAGCAGTACTTC. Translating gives CASSTDRTSYEQYF. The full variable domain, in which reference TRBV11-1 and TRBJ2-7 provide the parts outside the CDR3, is EAEVAQSPRYKITEKSQAVAFWCDPISGHATLYWYRQILGQGPELLVQFQDESVVDDSQLPKDRFSAERLKGVDSTLKIQPAELGDSAMYLCASSTDRTSYEQYFGPGTRLTVT.